The next 27 T cell receptor beta chains were all read from a single sample in a study of chemoradiotherapy in HPV16-positive cancers. Data came from immunoSEQ multiplex PCR; TCRdb stores just in-frame clones and leaves some out. The data contain approximately 6,600 clones, roughly nine tenths of them singletons. Material: tumor tissue, obtained from a patient who underwent chemoradiotherapy. These TCRs come from a human donor with HPV-associated anogenital cancer.

The chain uses TRBV10-1 and TRBJ2-7; unclear D gene. This CDR3 is built from 14 residues. The germline V gene has CDR1 WNHNN and CDR2 SYGVQD (reference sequence). V dropped 8 bases and J dropped 3 bases, with 17 bases sitting between them. CDR3 in DNA: TGCGCCAGCCCCATTGAAATACCCCACTACGAGCAGTACTTC. This translates into CASPIEIPHYEQYF.

The chain links TRBV11-1 to TRBJ2-1; maybe TRBD1 (6 bases). V lost 1 base, J lost 5 bases, and 12 bases lay in between. The length of the CDR3 is 15 residues. Per the germline V gene, CDR1 is SGHAT and CDR2 is FQDESV (reference sequence). In DNA, the CDR3 is TGTGCCAGCAGCTTAGGAGGACAGCTAAACAATGAGCAGTTCTTC. It is translated as CASSLGGQLNNEQFF. The full variable domain, in which reference TRBV11-1 and TRBJ2-1 provide the parts outside the CDR3, is EAEVAQSPRYKITEKSQAVAFWCDPISGHATLYWYRQILGQGPELLVQFQDESVVDDSQLPKDRFSAERLKGVDSTLKIQPAELGDSAMYLCASSLGGQLNNEQFFGPGTRLTVL.

This chain uses TRBV30 with TRBJ2-7; TRBD1 agrees at 8 bases. The V and J ends lost 3 bases and 5 bases, in that order; junction bases with no gene match: 9. This CDR3 has 14 residues. The germline gives CDR1 GTSNPN, CDR2 SVGIG (reference sequence). The CDR3 here is CAWRRADRADEQYF. In DNA, the CDR3 is TGTGCCTGGAGAAGGGCGGACAGGGCAGACGAGCAGTACTTC.

This clone was observed a few times. The chain uses TRBV5-4 and TRBJ1-2, with D unclear. The CDR3 contains 14 residues. Germline values: CDR1 SGHNT, CDR2 YYREEE (reference sequence). Between the trimmed V and J ends, which lost 0 bases and 4 bases, there was a span of 10 bases. This CDR3 reads CASSLDNRGYGYTF. CDR3 coding DNA: TGTGCCAGCAGCTTGGACAACCGGGGCTATGGCTACACCTTC.

The chain is built from TRBV6-1 and TRBJ2-5; the match to TRBD2 covers 7 bases. J lost 4 bases, V lost 6 bases, and 8 bases had no gene match. This CDR3 region has 14 residues. From germline, CDR1 is MNHNS and CDR2 SASEGT. CDR3 amino acids: CASSVEAGRETQYF. In nucleotides, the CDR3 is TGTGCCAGCAGCGTCGAAGCGGGAAGAGAGACCCAGTACTTC.

This sequence joins TRBV5-4 and TRBJ2-2; D tentatively reads TRBD1 or TRBD2 (6 bases each). The CDR3 is 17 amino acids. Trimming left V 4 bases short and J 4 bases short, with 20 bases between. The V gene's germline CDR1 is SGHNT and CDR2 YYREEE (reference sequence). CDR3 bases: TGTGCCAGCAGCCCTGGGGGGCTAACGGGAACCACCGGGGAGCTGTTTTTT. Protein: CASSPGGLTGTTGELFF. Drawing the rest from reference TRBV5-4 and TRBJ2-2, the complete variable domain is ETGVTQSPTHLIKTRGQQVTLRCSSQSGHNTVSWYQQALGQGPQFIFQYYREEENGRGNFPPRFSGLQFPNYSSELNVNALELDDSALYLCASSPGGLTGTTGELFFGEGSRLTVL.

This sequence joins TRBV28 and TRBJ1-2; D remains ambiguous. Germline values: CDR1 MDHEN, CDR2 SYDVKM. Trimming took 6 bases from V and 1 from J, leaving 15 bases between them. The CDR3 length is 15 residues. CDR3 sequence (DNA): TGTGCCAGCAGCACCCAGTACACCGTTAACTATGGCTACACCTTC. As protein: CASSTQYTVNYGYTF.

The rearrangement links TRBV11-2 to TRBJ2-1; 12 nucleotides agree with TRBD2. The CDR3 is 16 amino acids. Germline trimming cut 5 bases from V and 7 bases from J; bases unmatched to any gene: 9. The germline V gene has CDR1 SGHAT and CDR2 FQNNGV. The CDR3 bases are TGTGCCAGCAGCCTTCAGACTAGCGGGAGACAGAATGAGCAGTTCTTC. The encoded protein is CASSLQTSGRQNEQFF.

This chain links TRBV7-9 with TRBJ2-7, with D tentatively TRBD1 (6 bases). The V gene lost 0 bases and the J gene lost 6 bases, with 18 bases spanning the gap. Germline CDR1 SEHNR, CDR2 FQNEAQ (reference sequence). The CDR3 has 16 residues. In nucleotides, the CDR3 is TGTGCCAGCAGCTTAGCAACGGGGACACCGACTTCCGAGCAGTACTTC. Protein: CASSLATGTPTSEQYF.

The rearrangement links TRBV10-3 to TRBJ2-5, with 8 bases matching TRBD1. The CDR3 loop spans 19 amino acids. J was trimmed by 4 bases and V by 2 bases; bases with no gene match: 18. CDR1 is ENHRY and CDR2 is SYGVKD in the germline V gene. CDR3 DNA: TGTGCCATCAGTGAGAGGATAATCCGGGACAGGCCCTTGCGAGAGACCCAGTACTTC. This translates into CAISERIIRDRPLRETQYF.

The rearrangement links TRBV10-3 to TRBJ2-2; 9 bases agree with TRBD1. Per the germline V gene, CDR1 is ENHRY and CDR2 is SYGVKD. The CDR3 totals 17 residues. J gave up 2 bases and V 0 bases, and 4 bases lay outside the gene matches. This CDR3 is CAISESPGQGNTGELFF. DNA of the CDR3: TGTGCCATCAGTGAGTCCCCGGGACAGGGTAACACCGGGGAGCTGTTTTTT.

The chain employs TRBV10-3 and TRBJ1-2; 8 bases map to TRBD1. In germline, CDR1 is ENHRY, CDR2 SYGVKD. Trimming took 10 bases from V and 1 from J; bases not matched to a gene: 2. This CDR3 contains 12 residues. DNA of the CDR3: TGTGCCACCACAGGGGGTAACTATGGCTACACCTTC. This encodes CATTGGNYGYTF.

V and J are TRBV7-9 and TRBJ1-2; no clear D. Looked up from germline, CDR1 is SEHNR and CDR2 is FQNEAQ (reference sequence). The CDR3 totals 15 residues. Trimming cost V 1 base and J 4 bases, with 13 bases left between them. CDR3 sequence (DNA): TGTGCCAGCAGCTTAGGGATCTCGGCTTCCTATGGCTACACCTTC. It specifies CASSLGISASYGYTF. Variable domain in full (rest from reference TRBV7-9 and TRBJ1-2): DTGVSQNPRHKITKRGQNVTFRCDPISEHNRLYWYRQTLGQGPEFLTYFQNEAQLEKSRLLSDRFSAERPKGSFSTLEIQRTEQGDSAMYLCASSLGISASYGYTFGSGTRLTVV.

J is TRBJ2-1 and V is TRBV27, with TRBD2 matching over 10 bases. The CDR3 has 15 residues. Germline assignment: CDR1 MNHEY and CDR2 SMNVEV (reference sequence). Losses at the gene ends were 6 bases for V and 4 bases for J; bases not matched to a gene: 6. This chain's CDR3 is CASREAGGPYNEQFF. CDR3 coding DNA: TGTGCCAGCAGGGAAGCGGGAGGGCCTTACAATGAGCAGTTCTTC.

V gene TRBV5-1 combines with J gene TRBJ2-1; 11 bases are a match to TRBD2. The V and J ends lost 0 bases and 11 bases, in that order; junction bases with no gene match: 7. Per the germline V gene, CDR1 is SGHRS and CDR2 is YFSETQ. CDR3 length: 15 amino acids. CDR3 DNA: TGCGCCAGCAGCTTGGAAGCGACTAGCGGGACCAAGCAGTTCTTC. Amino acid sequence: CASSLEATSGTKQFF.

For this clone: One end of the junction varies from germline; a read error may be responsible. The chain recombines TRBV7-7 with TRBJ1-2; D gene unclear. The CDR3 covers 14 residues. Per the germline V gene, CDR1 is SSHAT and CDR2 is FNYEAQ (reference sequence). This CDR3 is CASSLPTGNYGYTF. CDR3 DNA: TGTGCTAGCAGCTTACCCACGGGGAACTATGGCTACACCTTC.

V gene TRBV28 combines with J gene TRBJ1-5; D is unresolved. This CDR3 is built from 13 residues. Trimming took off 7 bases at V and 0 bases at J, with 7 bases between the two ends. The germline gives CDR1 MDHEN, CDR2 SYDVKM. CDR3 region: CASTEDSNQPQHF. Written as DNA, the CDR3 is TGTGCCAGCACCGAAGATAGCAATCAGCCCCAGCATTTT.

The chain combines TRBV5-4 with TRBJ2-1, with TRBD2 identical over 9 bases. CDR1 is SGHNT, CDR2 YYREEE, per germline (reference sequence). This CDR3 has 16 residues. V lost 3 bases to trimming and J lost 2 bases; unmatched junction nucleotides: 6. The CDR3 here is CASSSVVAGAYNEQFF. CDR3 nucleotide sequence: TGTGCCAGCAGCTCGGTAGTAGCGGGAGCCTACAATGAGCAGTTCTTC.

This sequence joins TRBV29-1 and TRBJ2-7, with 8 bases lining up with TRBD1. Germline V lookup: CDR1 SQVTM, CDR2 ANQGSEA. The ends lost 0 bases at V and 5 bases at J; junction bases unmatched: 6. The CDR3 contains 14 residues. Here the CDR3 reads CSVEDGRGPNEQYF. The CDR3 nucleotides read TGCAGCGTTGAAGACGGCAGGGGGCCCAACGAGCAGTACTTC.

This clone occurred once. The CDR3 region is CASSAGTSLYEQYF. In nucleotides, the CDR3 is TGCGCCAGCAGCGCCGGGACCTCGCTCTACGAGCAGTACTTC. This chain links TRBV5-1 with TRBJ2-7; D may match TRBD1 or TRBD2 (5 bases each). Trimming stripped 4 bases from V and 3 bases from J, with 14 bases between. The CDR3 spans 14 residues. The germline CDR1 and CDR2 sequences are SGHRS and YFSETQ.

This chain links TRBV7-9 with TRBJ1-1; 8 bases map to TRBD1. CDR3 size: 16 residues. Germline V gene sequence: CDR1 SEHNR, CDR2 FQNEAQ (reference sequence). With 2 bases clipped from V and 3 bases from J, the junction kept 8 bases outside the gene matches. The CDR3: CASSLWITTGDTEAFF. CDR3 nucleotide sequence: TGTGCCAGCAGCTTATGGATCACGACAGGGGACACTGAAGCTTTCTTT. Filled out from reference TRBV7-9 and TRBJ1-1, the complete variable domain reads DTGVSQNPRHKITKRGQNVTFRCDPISEHNRLYWYRQTLGQGPEFLTYFQNEAQLEKSRLLSDRFSAERPKGSFSTLEIQRTEQGDSAMYLCASSLWITTGDTEAFFGQGTRLTVV.

This rearrangement joins TRBV4-1 to TRBJ2-3; 8 nucleotides line up with TRBD2. This CDR3 is 16 amino acids long. From germline, CDR1 is MGHRA and CDR2 YSYEKL. The ends lost 4 bases at V and 2 bases at J; junction bases unmatched: 8. In nucleotides, the CDR3 is TGCGCCAGCAGCCCTTCCGGGACTAGAGACACAGATACGCAGTATTTT. As protein: CASSPSGTRDTDTQYF.

The chain uses TRBV2 and TRBJ2-1, with 7 bases identical to TRBD2. The CDR3 totals 14 residues. With V trimmed by 6 bases and J by 9 bases, 11 bases remained unmatched. Germline CDR1 reads SNHLY; CDR2 reads FYNNEI. The CDR3 loop is CASRFGLDGSEQFF. The CDR3 nucleotides read TGTGCCAGCAGATTCGGACTAGATGGGAGTGAGCAGTTCTTC.

The chain joins TRBV19 to TRBJ2-1, with 7 bases aligning to TRBD2. This CDR3 region has 16 residues. Germline assignment: CDR1 LNHDA and CDR2 SQIVND (reference sequence). Unmatched junction bases numbered 3, after V lost 1 base and J lost 0 bases. The CDR3 region is CASSIGRGGSYNEQFF. As DNA, the CDR3 is TGTGCCAGTAGTATAGGTCGCGGGGGCTCCTACAATGAGCAGTTCTTC.

This rearrangement joins TRBV19 to TRBJ1-3; maybe TRBD1 (5 bases). The V end was cut by 4 bases, the J end by 4 bases, with 17 bases between. Germline CDR1 is LNHDA and CDR2 is SQIVND (reference sequence). The CDR3 length is 16 residues. CDR3 protein: CASSTGTPGTGNTIYF. The CDR3 region has the DNA TGTGCCAGTAGTACCGGGACGCCGGGAACCGGAAACACCATATATTTT.

The chain carries TRBV7-9 and TRBJ1-1, with D perhaps matching TRBD1 (5 bases). CDR1 and CDR2 (germline): SEHNR, FQNEAQ (reference sequence). Between the trimmed V and J ends, which lost 5 bases and 3 bases, there was a span of 13 bases. This CDR3 is 14 amino acids long. The CDR3 DNA is TGTGCCAGCAGCGACTTTCGGGGGTACACTGAAGCTTTCTTT. It yields the protein CASSDFRGYTEAFF.

The V gene is TRBV30, the J gene TRBJ1-4; D is possibly TRBD1 (6 bases). Germline CDR1 is GTSNPN and CDR2 is SVGIG (reference sequence). V was cut by 2 bases and J by 6 bases, with 16 bases left in between. This CDR3 is 15 amino acids long. This chain's CDR3 is CAWSWRKGGDEKLFF. For the CDR3, the DNA is TGTGCCTGGAGTTGGCGAAAGGGGGGCGATGAAAAACTGTTTTTT.